These T cell receptor beta chains were read from a single sample in a study of blood T cell repertoires in COVID-19. TCRdb's table, derived via immunoSEQ multiplex PCR, lists solely in-frame clones and lacks some. The table records some 150,000 clones, 80% to 90% of them present only once. Sequencing was done on a sample of peripheral blood. The source of these receptors is a woman aged 40 to 55 with acute or convalescent COVID-19. CDR3s include the opening cysteine and the closing phenylalanine or tryptophan. Each record gives: V gene, D gene, J gene, clone size, CDR3 DNA, CDR3 protein. D genes are given only for firm matches. The size field is filled for only some rows; it gives once, few, many or a size class.

>TRBV18|-|TRBJ1-2|-
TGTGCCAGCTCACCCCAGGAAACTTATGGCTACACCTTC
CASSPQETYGYTF
>TRBV19|TRBD2|TRBJ2-1|-
TGTGCCAGTAGTACACAGAGGACGGGACTAGCGGAAACAGAGCAGTTCTTC
CASSTQRTGLAETEQFF
>TRBV7-2|-|TRBJ1-5|few
TGTGCCAGCAGCTACCCGAACAGGGTCAATCAGCCCCAGCATTTT
CASSYPNRVNQPQHF
>TRBV7-2|-|TRBJ2-5|-
TGTGCCAGCAGCGCGACATTCCAAGAGACCCAGTACTTC
CASSATFQETQYF
>TRBV18|-|TRBJ2-1|-
TGTGCCAGCTCTGCCCCCATTGGGGGGACCTCTTACAATGAGCAGTTCTTC
CASSAPIGGTSYNEQFF
>TRBV3-1/TRBV3-2|TRBD1|TRBJ2-7|few
TGTGCCAGCAGGGGGACAGCAAACTACGAGCAGTACTTC
CASRGTANYEQYF
>TRBV13|-|TRBJ2-7|-
TGTGCCAGCAGCTTAGAACAGGGTCACGAGCAGTACTTC
CASSLEQGHEQYF
>TRBV20-1|-|TRBJ2-7|few
TGCAGTGCTAGAGCAGGGTACGAGCAGTACTTC
CSARAGYEQYF
>TRBV5-1|-|TRBJ2-6|-
TGCGCCAGCAGCCTTAGAACCTCCGGGGCCAACGTCCTGACTTTC
CASSLRTSGANVLTF
>TRBV2|-|TRBJ1-1|-
TGTGCCAGCAGTGAATCTCGGCAGGGGACGAACACTGAAGCTTTCTTT
CASSESRQGTNTEAFF
>TRBV27|TRBD2|TRBJ2-1|-
TGTGCCAGCAGTTTAAGGCCCGCACTAGCGGGAAATGAGCAGTTCTTC
CASSLRPALAGNEQFF
>TRBV7-9|TRBD2|TRBJ2-1|once
TGTGCCAGCAGCTCTACTAGCGGGGAGCAGTTCTTC
CASSSTSGEQFF
>TRBV30|-|TRBJ1-1|-
TGTGCCTGGGGCGGTGGCGCGGGCACTGAAGCTTTCTTT
CAWGGGAGTEAFF
>TRBV12-3/TRBV12-4|-|TRBJ2-5|-
TGTGCCAGCAGCATGACGGGACAAGAGACCCAGTACTTC
CASSMTGQETQYF
>TRBV3-1/TRBV3-2|-|TRBJ1-4|-
TGTGCCAGCAGCCAAGACTTGCCAGCAACTAATGAAAAACTGTTTTTT
CASSQDLPATNEKLFF
>TRBV9|TRBD1|TRBJ2-2|-
TGTGCCAGCAGCAAGCGTCCCGGGACAGGGTTGATATCGTACACCGGGGAGCTGTTTTTT
CASSKRPGTGLISYTGELFF
>TRBV3-1/TRBV3-2|TRBD1|TRBJ2-5|-
TGTGCCAGCAGCCAAGTATGGTCAGGGGGCGCGGAGACCCAGTACTTC
CASSQVWSGGAETQYF
>TRBV11-3|-|TRBJ1-1|-
TGTGCCAGCAGTTCTGGACAGTTCTTCGGTGAGAACACTGAAGCTTTCTTT
CASSSGQFFGENTEAFF
>TRBV9|-|TRBJ1-2|-
TGTGCCAGCACAAAAAGAAATGCGGGCGAGGTCTATGGCTACACCTTC
CASTKRNAGEVYGYTF
>TRBV5-1|-|TRBJ1-6|-
TGCGCCAGCAGCCCCGAACGGAGGGATCGATGGTCACCCCTCCACTTT
CASSPERRDRWSPLHF
>TRBV6-5|TRBD1|TRBJ1-1|-
TGTGCCAGCAGTAAGGGACAGGTGACGAACACTGAAGCTTTCTTT
CASSKGQVTNTEAFF
>TRBV7-2|TRBD1|TRBJ1-5|-
TGTGCCAGCAGCTTGGGTATACAGGGGGCGGGCCAGCCCCAGCATTTT
CASSLGIQGAGQPQHF
>TRBV7-3|-|TRBJ2-3|-
TGTGCCAGCAGCTACGACAGTTCTAGCACAGATACGCAGTATTTT
CASSYDSSSTDTQYF
>TRBV4-1|-|TRBJ2-4|-
TGCGCCAGCAGCCAAGATCAAGACCTAAGACTAGCCAAAAACATTCAGTACTTC
CASSQDQDLRLAKNIQYF
>TRBV11-2|TRBD2|TRBJ2-7|-
TGTGCCAGCAGAAAAGCGGGGGCGCGACCCTACGAGCAGTACTTC
CASRKAGARPYEQYF
>TRBV5-1|TRBD1|TRBJ1-2|-
TGCGCCAGCAGCTTGGCCACGGGACAGGGCTATGGCTACACCTTC
CASSLATGQGYGYTF
>TRBV28|-|TRBJ1-1|-
TGTGCCAGCAGTTTATCTAGTGAAGCTTTCTTT
CASSLSSEAFF
>TRBV5-4|TRBD2|TRBJ2-7|-
TGTGCCAGCAGCGCCTTTGACGGGACTAGCGAGTCCTACGAGCAGTACTTC
CASSAFDGTSESYEQYF
>TRBV11-3|-|TRBJ2-7|once
TGTGCCAGCGGTTATAGTGGGAGCTCCTACGAGCAGTACTTC
CASGYSGSSYEQYF
>TRBV7-9|-|TRBJ2-1|once
TGTGCCAGCAGCTCTACAGGGAAGAATGAGCAGTTCTTC
CASSSTGKNEQFF
>TRBV7-2|-|TRBJ1-6|once
TGTGCCAGCAGCCGGACAAGGGATAATTCACCCCTCCACTTT
CASSRTRDNSPLHF